This T cell receptor beta chain derives from a study of T cells in Graves' hyperthyroidism and ophthalmopathy. RNA transcripts provided the source from which TCR beta CDR3 regions were amplified. An initial round of RT-PCR targeting the TCR CDR3 relied on the HTBI primer set. TCRdb reprocessed the multiplex PCR reads via MiXCR and lists one record per CDR3 protein. The sample has hundreds of thousands of distinct CDR3 sequences; approximately 25% are singletons. This CDR3 is 13 amino acids long. V lost 4 bases and J lost 2, with 12 bases in between. Germline V gene lookup returns CDR1 SQVTM and CDR2 ANQGSEA. This clonotype ranks as medium-sized.

J is TRBJ2-7 and V is TRBV29-1; perhaps TRBD2 as D (5 bases). Source material: blood. The sequence came from a woman in her 30s with Graves' ophthalmopathy. CDR3 bases: TGCAGCGTTGTGCGGGCCTCGACCTACGAGCAGTACTTC. Translated: CSVVRASTYEQYF.